What follows are 7 T cell receptor beta chains derived from one specimen sequenced in a study of cytomegalovirus exposure and HLA in healthy donors. Primers included in the PCR were 60 Vbeta and 13 Jbeta primers. Assay used: immunoSEQ multiplex PCR; TCRdb lists only in-frame clones, some missing. This sample yields about 150,000 clones, of which more than 60% are seen a single time; 1.4% to 1.5% belongs to the top ten. The material sequenced was PBMCs. The origin of the receptors is a woman between 25 and 40 years old in good health and CMV-seropositive.

The chain is built from TRBV27 and TRBJ2-7; tentatively, D is TRBD2 (6 bases). The CDR3 contains 14 residues. CDR1 is MNHEY and CDR2 is SMNVEV in the germline V gene (reference sequence). V was pared by 5 bases and J by 9 bases, with 20 bases between. CDR3 sequence reads: CASSTTSPFVWQYF. CDR3 in DNA: TGTGCCAGCAGTACGACTAGTCCCTTTGTTTGGCAGTACTTC.

CDR3 DNA: TGTGCCAGCAGCCAAGATTTGGACAGGTTCGGTACTGAAGCTTTCTTT. This codes for CASSQDLDRFGTEAFF. The gene calls are TRBV4-2 and TRBJ1-1; 7 nucleotides align to TRBD1. V lost 0 bases and J lost 5; bases outside the gene matches: 9. CDR1 LGHNA and CDR2 YNFKEQ come from the germline V gene. The CDR3 spans 16 residues.

This rearrangement joins TRBV28 to TRBJ1-4; 7 positions match TRBD1. This CDR3 has 15 residues. The J segment lost 5 bases and the V segment lost 6 bases, leaving 9 bases of the junction unmatched. Germline V gene lookup returns CDR1 MDHEN and CDR2 SYDVKM. The CDR3 sequence is CASRPTGVRNEKLFF. The CDR3 region has the DNA TGTGCCAGCAGACCTACAGGGGTTCGAAATGAAAAACTGTTTTTT.

Only a few counts were recorded for this clone. The chain is built from TRBV11-3 and TRBJ1-3; no firm D call. V dropped 2 bases and J dropped 9 bases, with 29 bases sitting between them. The CDR3 has 19 amino acids. Germline V gives CDR1 SGHNT, CDR2 YENEEA. The CDR3 here is CASSLRSSTGSTVHGTIYF. The CDR3 region has the DNA TGTGCCAGCAGCTTAAGGTCCAGTACGGGTTCCACCGTCCACGGCACCATATATTTT. The variable domain in full, completed from reference TRBV11-3 and TRBJ1-3, reads EAGVVQSPRYKIIEKKQPVAFWCNPISGHNTLYWYLQNLGQGPELLIRYENEEAVDDSQLPKDRFSAERLKGVDSTLKIQPAELGDSAVYLCASSLRSSTGSTVHGTIYFGEGSWLTVV.

The gene calls are TRBV23-1 and TRBJ2-2; D uncertain. TRBV23-1 is labeled an ORF, and its function is uncertain. CDR3 length equals 11 residues. V was trimmed by 6 bases and J by 7 bases, leaving 6 bases between them. In DNA, the CDR3 is TGCGCCAGCAGCCTAGTCGGGGAGCTGTTTTTT. Encoded protein: CASSLVGELFF.

This sequence joins TRBV6-1 and TRBJ2-7, with 9 bases lining up with TRBD2. Losses at the gene ends were 1 base for V and 3 bases for J; bases not matched to a gene: 7. This CDR3 contains 16 residues. Germline V gene lookup returns CDR1 MNHNS and CDR2 SASEGT. The CDR3 nucleotides are TGTGCCAGCAGTGAAGGGGCGACTAGCGGACTCTACGAGCAGTACTTC. Amino acids: CASSEGATSGLYEQYF.

V is TRBV7-8 and J is TRBJ1-3, with TRBD1 matching 10 bases. V shed 5 bases, J shed 7 bases, and the junction held 8 bases outside the gene matches. This CDR3 region has 15 residues. CDR1 is SGHVS and CDR2 is FQNEAQ in the germline V gene. The CDR3 DNA reads TGTGCCAGCAGCGTCCGGGACAGGGGAAATAACACCATATATTTT. Encoded protein: CASSVRDRGNNTIYF.